This T cell receptor (beta chain) was recovered during a study of T cells in Graves' hyperthyroidism and ophthalmopathy. Study outcomes and limitations: Most thyroid clonotypes that were expanded above 0.001 also turned up in blood.

Looked up from germline, CDR1 is MDHEN and CDR2 is SYDVKM. Trimming took 5 bases from V and 12 from J, leaving 11 bases between them. This CDR3 comprises 11 residues. RNA transcripts provided the source from which TCR beta CDR3 regions were amplified. HTBI primers were used for first-round RT-PCR of the TCR CDR3. MiXCR, applied by TCRdb to the multiplex PCR reads, yields one record per CDR3 protein. The data hold around 290,000 distinct CDR3 sequences, with 13% observed a single time. This clonotype has ten or more counts. Its target is unknown. V usage is TRBV28 and J usage is TRBJ2-1; no reliable D call. The sequencing sample was made of blood. This TCR was recovered from a young woman with Graves' hyperthyroidism that later progressed to Graves' ophthalmopathy. CDR3 sequence reads: CASSVASMQFF. The DNA for the CDR3 is TGTGCCAGCAGTGTGGCGTCAATGCAGTTCTTC.